Here is one T cell receptor beta chain with its context. The study ran its PCR with 60 Vbeta and 13 Jbeta primers. Libraries were prepared by immunoSEQ multiplex PCR; TCRdb keeps only in-frame clonotypes and omits some of them. The repertoire holds approximately 93,000 clones, with approximately 64% as singletons. The entry originates in a study of cytomegalovirus exposure and HLA in healthy donors. V was clipped by 6 bases and J by 5 bases; unmatched bases: 9. The CDR3 is 14 amino acids. The germline V gene encodes CDR1 SNHLY and CDR2 FYNNEI. The rearrangement uses TRBV2 and TRBJ1-2, with 7 bases identical to TRBD1. The sample taken for sequencing was PBMCs. The source of this sequence is a boy younger than 18 in good health and CMV-seropositive. The CDR3 DNA sequence: TGTGCCAGCAGCACGGGACAGAAGATTTATGGCTACACCTTC. This translates into CASSTGQKIYGYTF.